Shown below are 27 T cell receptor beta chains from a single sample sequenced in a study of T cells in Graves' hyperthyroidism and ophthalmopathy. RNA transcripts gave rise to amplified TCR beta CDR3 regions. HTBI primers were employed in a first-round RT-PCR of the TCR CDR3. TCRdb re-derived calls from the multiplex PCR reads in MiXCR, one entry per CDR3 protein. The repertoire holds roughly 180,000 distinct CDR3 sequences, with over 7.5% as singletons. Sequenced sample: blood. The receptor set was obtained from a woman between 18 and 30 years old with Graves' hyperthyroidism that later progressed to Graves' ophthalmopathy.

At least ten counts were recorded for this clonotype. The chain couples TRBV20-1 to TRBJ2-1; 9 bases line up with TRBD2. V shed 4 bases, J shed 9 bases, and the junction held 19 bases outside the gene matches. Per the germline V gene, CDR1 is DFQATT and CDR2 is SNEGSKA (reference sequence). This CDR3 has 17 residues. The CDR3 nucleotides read TGCAGTGCTACCCCGGCGAGACTAGCGGCACTAGGGAGTGAGCAGTTCTTC. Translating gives CSATPARLAALGSEQFF.

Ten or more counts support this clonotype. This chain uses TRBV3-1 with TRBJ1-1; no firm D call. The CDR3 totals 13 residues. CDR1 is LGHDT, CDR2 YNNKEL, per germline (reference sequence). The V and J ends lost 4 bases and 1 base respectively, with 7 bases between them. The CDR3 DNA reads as TGTGCCAGCAGCCGGATCAAGAACACTGAAGCTTTCTTT. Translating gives CASSRIKNTEAFF.

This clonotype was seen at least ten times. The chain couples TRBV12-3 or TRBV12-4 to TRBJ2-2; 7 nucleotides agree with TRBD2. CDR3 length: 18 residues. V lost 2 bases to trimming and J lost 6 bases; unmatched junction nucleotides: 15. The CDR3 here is CASSLFSRTPGGPGELFF. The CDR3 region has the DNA TGTGCCAGCAGTTTATTTTCGCGGACCCCGGGGGGACCCGGGGAGCTGTTTTTT.

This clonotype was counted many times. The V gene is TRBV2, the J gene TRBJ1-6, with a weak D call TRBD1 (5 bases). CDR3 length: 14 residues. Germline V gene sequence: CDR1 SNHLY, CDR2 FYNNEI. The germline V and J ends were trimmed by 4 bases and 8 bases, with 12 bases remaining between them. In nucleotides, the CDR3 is TGTGCCAGCAGTGTTCAGGGTATGGATTCACCCCTCCACTTT. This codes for CASSVQGMDSPLHF.

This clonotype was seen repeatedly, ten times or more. The DNA of the CDR3 is TGTGCCAGCAGTTTAGGGGTGGGACCCTCTGGGGCCAACGTCCTGACTTTC. Protein sequence: CASSLGVGPSGANVLTF. The J gene is TRBJ2-6, the V gene TRBV12-3 or TRBV12-4; either TRBD1 or TRBD2 may supply D (5 bases each). The CDR3 loop spans 17 amino acids. Trimming cost V 1 base and J 0 bases, with 10 bases left between them.

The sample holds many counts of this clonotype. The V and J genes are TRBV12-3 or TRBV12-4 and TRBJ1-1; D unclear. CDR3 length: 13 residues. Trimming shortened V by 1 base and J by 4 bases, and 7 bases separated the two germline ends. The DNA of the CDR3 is TGTGCCAGCAGTTTAGGGGAAGGCACTGAAGCTTTCTTT. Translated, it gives CASSLGEGTEAFF.

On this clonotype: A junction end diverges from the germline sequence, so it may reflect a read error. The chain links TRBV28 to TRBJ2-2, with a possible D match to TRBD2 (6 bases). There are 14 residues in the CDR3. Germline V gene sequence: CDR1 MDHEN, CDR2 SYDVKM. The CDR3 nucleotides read TGTGCCAGCATCAATTCAGGGTTTGGCGGGAAGCTGTTTTTT. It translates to CASINSGFGGKLFF.

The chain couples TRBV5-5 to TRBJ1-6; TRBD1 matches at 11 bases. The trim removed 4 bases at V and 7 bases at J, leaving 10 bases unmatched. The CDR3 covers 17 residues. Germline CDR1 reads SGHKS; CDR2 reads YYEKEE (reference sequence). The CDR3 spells CASSRGTGGRRNSPLHF. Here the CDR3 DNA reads TGTGCCAGCAGCAGGGGGACAGGGGGAAGGAGGAATTCACCCCTCCACTTT. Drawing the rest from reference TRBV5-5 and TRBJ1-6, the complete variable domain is DAGVTQSPTHLIKTRGQQVTLRCSPISGHKSVSWYQQVLGQGPQFIFQYYEKEERGRGNFPDRFSARQFPNYSSELNVNALLLGDSALYLCASSRGTGGRRNSPLHFGNGTRLTVT.

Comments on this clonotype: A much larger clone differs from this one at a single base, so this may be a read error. CDR3 sequence reads: CASSVDHEQFF. The CDR3, as DNA: TGTGCCAGCAGCGTAGACCATGAGCAGTTCTTC. The chain employs TRBV9 and TRBJ2-1; D gene unclear. Trimming pared 0 bases from V and 8 bases from J, leaving 3 bases between. The CDR3 contains 11 residues. Germline CDR1 is SGDLS and CDR2 is YYNGEE.

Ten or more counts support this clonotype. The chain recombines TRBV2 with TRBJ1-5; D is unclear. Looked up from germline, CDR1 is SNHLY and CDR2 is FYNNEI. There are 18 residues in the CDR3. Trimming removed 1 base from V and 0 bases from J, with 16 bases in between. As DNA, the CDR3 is TGTGCCAGCAGTGAAGAGTTTTGGAGAAGTTATAGCAATCAGCCCCAGCATTTT. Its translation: CASSEEFWRSYSNQPQHF.

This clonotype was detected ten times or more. The chain's CDR3 is CAWSRGAGRNQPQHF. CDR3 DNA: TGTGCCTGGAGTCGCGGGGCAGGCCGAAATCAGCCCCAGCATTTT. The rearrangement uses TRBV30 and TRBJ1-5, with D perhaps matching TRBD1 (5 bases). Germline values: CDR1 GTSNPN, CDR2 SVGIG (reference sequence). The CDR3 runs 15 residues. Trimming pared 2 bases from V and 4 bases from J, leaving 15 bases between.

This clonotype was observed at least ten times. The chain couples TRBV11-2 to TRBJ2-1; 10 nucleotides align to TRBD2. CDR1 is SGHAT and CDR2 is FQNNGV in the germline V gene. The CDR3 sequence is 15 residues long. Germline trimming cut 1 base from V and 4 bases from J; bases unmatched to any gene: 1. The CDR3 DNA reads TGTGCCAGCAGCTTAGCTAGCGGGGGTTACAATGAGCAGTTCTTC. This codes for CASSLASGGYNEQFF. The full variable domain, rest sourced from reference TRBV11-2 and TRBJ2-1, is EAGVAQSPRYKIIEKRQSVAFWCNPISGHATLYWYQQILGQGPKLLIQFQNNGVVDDSQLPKDRFSAERLKGVDSTLKIQPAKLEDSAVYLCASSLASGGYNEQFFGPGTRLTVL.

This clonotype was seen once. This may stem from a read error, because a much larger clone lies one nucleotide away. Written as DNA, the CDR3 is TGTGCCAGCAGCTCGACCCCCTCGCTCTATCAAGAGACCCAGTACTTC. This encodes CASSSTPSLYQETQYF. The V call is TRBV3-1, the J call TRBJ2-5, with D hard to call. The length of the CDR3 is 16 residues. Trimming left V 5 bases short and J 2 bases short, with 18 bases between. CDR1 LGHDT and CDR2 YNNKEL come from the germline V gene (reference sequence).

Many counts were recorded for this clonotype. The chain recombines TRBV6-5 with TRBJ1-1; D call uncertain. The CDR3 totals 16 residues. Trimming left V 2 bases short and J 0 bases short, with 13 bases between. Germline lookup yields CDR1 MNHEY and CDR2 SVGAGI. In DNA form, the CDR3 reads TGTGCCAGCAGTTACGTCGGGGAGTTAATGAACACTGAAGCTTTCTTT. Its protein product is CASSYVGELMNTEAFF.

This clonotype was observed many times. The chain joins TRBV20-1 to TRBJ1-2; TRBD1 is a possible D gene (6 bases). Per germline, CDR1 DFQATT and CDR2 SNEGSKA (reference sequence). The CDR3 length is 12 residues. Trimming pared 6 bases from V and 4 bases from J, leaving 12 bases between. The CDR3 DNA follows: TGCAGTGCCGCGGGGGGGCTCTATGGCTACACCTTC. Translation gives CSAAGGLYGYTF.

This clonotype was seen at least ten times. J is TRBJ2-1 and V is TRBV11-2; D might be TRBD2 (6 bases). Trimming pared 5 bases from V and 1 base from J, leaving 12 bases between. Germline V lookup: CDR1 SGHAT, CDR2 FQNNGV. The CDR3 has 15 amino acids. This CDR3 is CASSRLAESYNEQFF. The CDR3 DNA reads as TGTGCCAGCAGCCGATTAGCGGAGTCCTACAATGAGCAGTTCTTC.

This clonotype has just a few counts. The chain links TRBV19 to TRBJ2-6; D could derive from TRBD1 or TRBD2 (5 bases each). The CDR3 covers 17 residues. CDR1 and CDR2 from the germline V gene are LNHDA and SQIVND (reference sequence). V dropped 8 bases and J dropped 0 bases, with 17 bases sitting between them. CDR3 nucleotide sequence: TGTGCCAGTGATTCCGGGACGTACATCTCTGGGGCCAACGTCCTGACTTTC. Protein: CASDSGTYISGANVLTF.

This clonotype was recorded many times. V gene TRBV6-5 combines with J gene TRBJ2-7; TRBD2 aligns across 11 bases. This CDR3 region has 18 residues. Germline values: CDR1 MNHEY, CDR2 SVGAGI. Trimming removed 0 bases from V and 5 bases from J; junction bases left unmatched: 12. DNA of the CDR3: TGTGCCAGCAGTTACTCGATGTCTAGCGGGGGGTATACCCACGAGCAGTACTTC. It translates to CASSYSMSSGGYTHEQYF.

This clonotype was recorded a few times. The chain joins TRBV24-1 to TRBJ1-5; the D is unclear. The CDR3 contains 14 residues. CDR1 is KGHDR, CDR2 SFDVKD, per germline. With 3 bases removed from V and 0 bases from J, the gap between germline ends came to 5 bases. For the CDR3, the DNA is TGTGCCACCAGTGATATAGGTAGCAATCAGCCCCAGCATTTT. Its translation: CATSDIGSNQPQHF.

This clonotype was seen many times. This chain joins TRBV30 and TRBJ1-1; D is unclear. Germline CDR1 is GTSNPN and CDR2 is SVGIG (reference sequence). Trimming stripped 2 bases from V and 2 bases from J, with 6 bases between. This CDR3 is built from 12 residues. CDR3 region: CAWSWVNTEAFF. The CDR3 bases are TGTGCCTGGAGTTGGGTTAACACTGAAGCTTTCTTT.

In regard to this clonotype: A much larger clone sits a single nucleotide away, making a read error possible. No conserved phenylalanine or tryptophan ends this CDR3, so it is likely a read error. The CDR3 DNA is TGTGCCAGCAGTGAATCGAATAATGAAGCTTTCCTT. This sequence encodes CASSESNNEAFL. The V call is TRBV25-1, the J call TRBJ1-1; D remains unclear. V lost 1 base and J lost 7, with 7 bases in between. From germline, CDR1 is MGHDK and CDR2 SYGVNS. This CDR3 region has 12 residues.

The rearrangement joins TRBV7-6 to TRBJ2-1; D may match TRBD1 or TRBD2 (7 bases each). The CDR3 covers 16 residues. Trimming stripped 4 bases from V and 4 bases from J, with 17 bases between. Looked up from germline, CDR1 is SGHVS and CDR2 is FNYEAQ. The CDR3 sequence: CASSYPGGAGYNEQFF. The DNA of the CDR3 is TGTGCCAGCAGCTACCCAGGGGGGGCGGGGTACAATGAGCAGTTCTTC. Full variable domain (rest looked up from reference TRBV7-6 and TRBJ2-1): GAGVSQSPRYKVTKRGQDVALRCDPISGHVSLYWYRQALGQGPEFLTYFNYEAQQDKSGLPNDRFSAERPEGSISTLTIQRTEQRDSAMYRCASSYPGGAGYNEQFFGPGTRLTVL.

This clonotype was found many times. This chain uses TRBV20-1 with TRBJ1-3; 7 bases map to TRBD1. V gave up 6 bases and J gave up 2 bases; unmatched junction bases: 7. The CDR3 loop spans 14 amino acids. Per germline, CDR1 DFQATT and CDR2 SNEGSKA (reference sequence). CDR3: CSASPQGAGNTIYF. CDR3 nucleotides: TGCAGTGCGAGCCCTCAGGGGGCTGGAAACACCATATATTTT.

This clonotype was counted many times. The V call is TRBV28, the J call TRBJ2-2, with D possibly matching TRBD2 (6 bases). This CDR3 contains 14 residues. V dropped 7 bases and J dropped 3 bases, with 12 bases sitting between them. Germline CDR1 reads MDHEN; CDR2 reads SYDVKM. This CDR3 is CASTPRGYTGELFF. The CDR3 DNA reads TGTGCCAGCACCCCCCGGGGGTACACCGGGGAGCTGTTTTTT.

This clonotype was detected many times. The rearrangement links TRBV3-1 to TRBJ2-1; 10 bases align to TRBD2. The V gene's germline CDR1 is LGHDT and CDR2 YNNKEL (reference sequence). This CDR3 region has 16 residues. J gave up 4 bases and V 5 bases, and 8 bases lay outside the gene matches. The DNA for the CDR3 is TGTGCCAGCAGCTCCCTCACTAGCGGGACTTACAATGAGCAGTTCTTC. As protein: CASSSLTSGTYNEQFF.

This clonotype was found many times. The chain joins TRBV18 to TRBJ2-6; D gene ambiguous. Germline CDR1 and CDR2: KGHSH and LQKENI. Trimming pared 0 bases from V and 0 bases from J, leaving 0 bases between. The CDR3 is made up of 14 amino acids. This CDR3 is CASSPPSGANVLTF. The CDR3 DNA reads TGTGCCAGCTCACCACCCTCTGGGGCCAACGTCCTGACTTTC.

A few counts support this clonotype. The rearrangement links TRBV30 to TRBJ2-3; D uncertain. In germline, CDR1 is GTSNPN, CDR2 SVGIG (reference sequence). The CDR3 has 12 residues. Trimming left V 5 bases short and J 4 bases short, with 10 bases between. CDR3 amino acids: CAWGRVSDTQYF. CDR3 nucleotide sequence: TGTGCCTGGGGACGAGTCTCAGATACGCAGTATTTT.